Each of the 6 T cell receptor beta chains below was sequenced from the same sample in a study of cytomegalovirus exposure and HLA in healthy donors. The PCR ran on 60 Vbeta and 13 Jbeta primers. This table comes from immunoSEQ multiplex PCR, and its TCRdb copy is limited to in-frame clones, with some not included. The sample holds 150,000 to 200,000 clones, approximately 88% seen once. Source material: PBMCs. All receptors derive from a boy between 5 and 17 years old in good health and CMV-seronegative.

This clone was detected only a few times. The chain recombines TRBV5-1 with TRBJ1-1; D is undetermined. From germline, CDR1 is SGHRS and CDR2 YFSETQ. The V gene lost 1 base and the J gene lost 4 bases, with 17 bases spanning the gap. The CDR3 consists of 16 residues. The CDR3 here is CASSLSPIPGVTEAFF. The CDR3 DNA reads as TGCGCCAGCAGCTTGAGCCCAATCCCAGGTGTCACTGAAGCTTTCTTT.

The chain uses TRBV18 and TRBJ1-1, with a possible D match to TRBD1 (5 bases). Trimming left V 6 bases short and J 3 bases short, with 23 bases between. CDR1 and CDR2 from the germline V gene are KGHSH and LQKENI. The CDR3 sequence is 17 residues long. The CDR3 loop is CASSSGGLLRVHTEAFF. The DNA of the CDR3 is TGTGCCAGCTCTTCCGGGGGGTTACTCAGGGTCCACACTGAAGCTTTCTTT.

This clone appeared a single time. The V call is TRBV6-6, the J call TRBJ2-3; TRBD2 is a possible D gene (5 bases). Germline CDR1 and CDR2: MNHNY and SVGAGI (reference sequence). The V end lost 2 bases, the J end lost 1 base, and 10 bases lay between the germline ends. The CDR3 length is 15 residues. CDR3 residues: CASSYGLAGTDTQYF. The CDR3 DNA reads TGTGCCAGCAGTTACGGTCTAGCAGGCACAGATACGCAGTATTTT.

The rearrangement joins TRBV6-5 to TRBJ1-5; D is possibly TRBD1 (5 bases). Trimming took off 6 bases at V and 9 bases at J, with 15 bases between the two ends. Per germline, CDR1 MNHEY and CDR2 SVGAGI. CDR3 length: 13 residues. CDR3 residues: CASRRVGGGPQHF. DNA for the CDR3: TGTGCCAGCAGACGCGTCGGGGGAGGGCCCCAGCATTTT.

This chain links TRBV6-6 with TRBJ1-4, with 10 positions matching TRBD1. CDR3 size: 16 residues. Germline V gene sequence: CDR1 MNHNY, CDR2 SVGAGI (reference sequence). The V and J ends lost 0 bases and 8 bases, in that order; junction bases with no gene match: 6. CDR3 nucleotide sequence: TGTGCCAGCAGTTACTCGACAGGGGGCGCGAGGGAAAAACTGTTTTTT. Translating it yields CASSYSTGGAREKLFF.

CDR3 DNA: TGTGCCCAAGCGCAACTCGCTATGGGTACAGATACGCAGTATTTT. Protein sequence: CAQAQLAMGTDTQYF. The chain uses TRBV2 and TRBJ2-3; no reliable D call. The CDR3 sequence is 15 residues long. The V gene lost 11 bases and the J gene lost 3 bases, with 21 bases spanning the gap. Germline CDR1 SNHLY, CDR2 FYNNEI. Drawing the rest from reference TRBV2 and TRBJ2-3, the complete variable domain is EPEVTQTPSHQVTQMGQEVILRCVPISNHLYFYWYRQILGQKVEFLVSFYNNEISEKSEIFDDQFSVERPDGSNFTLKIRSTKLEDSAMYFCAQAQLAMGTDTQYFGPGTRLTVL.